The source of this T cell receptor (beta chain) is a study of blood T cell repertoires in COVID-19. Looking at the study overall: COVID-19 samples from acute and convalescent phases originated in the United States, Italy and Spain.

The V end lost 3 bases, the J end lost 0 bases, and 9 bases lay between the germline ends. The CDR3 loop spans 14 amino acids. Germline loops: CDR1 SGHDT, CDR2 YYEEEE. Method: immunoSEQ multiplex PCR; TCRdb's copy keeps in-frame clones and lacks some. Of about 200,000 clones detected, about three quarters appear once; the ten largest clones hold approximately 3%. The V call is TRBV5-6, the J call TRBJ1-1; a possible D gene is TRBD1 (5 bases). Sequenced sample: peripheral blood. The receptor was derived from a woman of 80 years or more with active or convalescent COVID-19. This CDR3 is CASSYGGVNTEAFF. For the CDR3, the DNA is TGTGCCAGCAGCTACGGGGGGGTGAACACTGAAGCTTTCTTT.